This T cell receptor gamma chain was recovered during a study of Vδ1+ human thymocytes. The V gene end was trimmed by 6 bases and the J gene end by 1 base; junction bases not matched to a gene: 3. The CDR3 length is 12 residues. The germline CDR1 and CDR2 sequences are EGSTGY and YDSYTSSV. RNA was extracted from the cells and then reverse transcribed. The CDR3 regions were amplified by multiplex PCR from V-gene primers to a constant-region primer. TCRdb reran clone calling via CATT on the multiplex PCR reads. The sample holds over 20,000 gamma-chain clones; around 13% are singletons and the top ten take 1.9%. After alphabeta T cell depletion, CD3+ Vdelta1+ Vdelta2- thymocytes were sorted. Note on this clone: As yet, its antigen is unknown. Other DNA sequences in this specimen translate into the identical CDR3.

General observations from the study: Thymic TRG and TRD repertoires appeared highly polyclonal, with Gaussian CDR3 length distributions. Many TRG clonotypes were shared between donors; TRD repertoires were essentially private.

The chain couples TRGV4 to TRGJ1 or TRGJ2. The material sequenced was Vdelta1+ gamma-delta thymocytes from the thymus. Subset given: FACS-sorted CD3+ TCRalphabeta- TCRVdelta1+ TCRVdelta2- thymocytes. The receptor was derived from a child under three years old who had congenital heart surgery. CDR3 in amino acids: CATWPNYYKKLF. The CDR3 DNA reads as TGTGCCACCTGGCCCAATTATTATAAGAAACTCTTT.